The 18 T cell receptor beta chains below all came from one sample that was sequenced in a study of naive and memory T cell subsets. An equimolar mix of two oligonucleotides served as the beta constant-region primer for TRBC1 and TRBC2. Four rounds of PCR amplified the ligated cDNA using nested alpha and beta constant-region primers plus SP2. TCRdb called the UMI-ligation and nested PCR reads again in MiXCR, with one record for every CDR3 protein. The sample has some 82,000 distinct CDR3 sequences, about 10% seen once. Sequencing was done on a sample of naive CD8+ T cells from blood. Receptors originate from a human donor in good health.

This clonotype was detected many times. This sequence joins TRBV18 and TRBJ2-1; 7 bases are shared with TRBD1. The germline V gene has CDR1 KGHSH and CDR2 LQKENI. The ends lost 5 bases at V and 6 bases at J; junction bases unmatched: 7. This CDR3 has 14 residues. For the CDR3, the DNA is TGTGCCAGCTCATTCCCTGGACAGGTCAATGAGCAGTTCTTC. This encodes CASSFPGQVNEQFF. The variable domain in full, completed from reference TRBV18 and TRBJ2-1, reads NAGVMQNPRHLVRRRGQEARLRCSPMKGHSHVYWYRQLPEEGLKFMVYLQKENIIDESGMPKERFSAEFPKEGPSILRIQQVVRGDSAAYFCASSFPGQVNEQFFGPGTRLTVL.

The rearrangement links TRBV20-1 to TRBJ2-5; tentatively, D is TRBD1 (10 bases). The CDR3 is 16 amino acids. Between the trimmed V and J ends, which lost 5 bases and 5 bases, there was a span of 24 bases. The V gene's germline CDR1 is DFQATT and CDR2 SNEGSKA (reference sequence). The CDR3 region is CSAALAGGTGDETQYF. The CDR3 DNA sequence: TGCAGTGCTGCTCTCGCGGGAGGGACAGGGGATGAGACCCAGTACTTC.

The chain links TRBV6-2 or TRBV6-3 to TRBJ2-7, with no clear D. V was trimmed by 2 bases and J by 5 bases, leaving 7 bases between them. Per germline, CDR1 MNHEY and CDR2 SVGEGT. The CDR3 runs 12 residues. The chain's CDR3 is CASSYVFDEQYF. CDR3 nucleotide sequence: TGTGCCAGCAGTTACGTTTTCGACGAGCAGTACTTC.

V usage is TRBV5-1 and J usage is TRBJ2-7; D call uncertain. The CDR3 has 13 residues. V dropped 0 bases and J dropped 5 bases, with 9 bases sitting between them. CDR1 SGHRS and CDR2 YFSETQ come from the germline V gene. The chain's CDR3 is CASSLDYRNEQYF. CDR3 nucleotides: TGCGCCAGCAGCTTGGATTATCGGAACGAGCAGTACTTC.

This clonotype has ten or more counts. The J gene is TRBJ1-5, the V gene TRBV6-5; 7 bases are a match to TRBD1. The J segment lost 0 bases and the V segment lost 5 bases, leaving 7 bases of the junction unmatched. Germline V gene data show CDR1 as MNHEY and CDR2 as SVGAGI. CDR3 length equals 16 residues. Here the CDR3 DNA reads TGTGCCAGCAGTGCCGGGACAGCCTATAGCAATCAGCCCCAGCATTTT. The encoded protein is CASSAGTAYSNQPQHF.

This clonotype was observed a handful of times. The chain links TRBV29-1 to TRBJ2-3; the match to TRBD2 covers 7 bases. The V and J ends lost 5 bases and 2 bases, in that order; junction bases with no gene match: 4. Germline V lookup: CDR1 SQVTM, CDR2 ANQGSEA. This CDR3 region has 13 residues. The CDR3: CSVYGTTTDTQYF. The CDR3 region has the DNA TGCAGCGTTTATGGGACTACCACAGATACGCAGTATTTT.

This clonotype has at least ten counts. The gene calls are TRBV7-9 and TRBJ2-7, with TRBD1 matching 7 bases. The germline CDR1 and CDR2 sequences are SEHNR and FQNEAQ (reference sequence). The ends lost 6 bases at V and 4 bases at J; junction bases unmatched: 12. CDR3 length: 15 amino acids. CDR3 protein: CASSPLTGNPYEQYF. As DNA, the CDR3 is TGTGCCAGCAGTCCCTTGACAGGGAACCCTTACGAGCAGTACTTC.

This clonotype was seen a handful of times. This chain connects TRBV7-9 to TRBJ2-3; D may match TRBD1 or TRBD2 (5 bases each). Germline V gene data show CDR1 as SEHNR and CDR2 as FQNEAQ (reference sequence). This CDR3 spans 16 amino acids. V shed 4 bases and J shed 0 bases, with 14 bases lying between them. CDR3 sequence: CASSYRDRASTDTQYF. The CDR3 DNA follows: TGTGCCAGCAGCTACCGGGACCGCGCTAGCACAGATACGCAGTATTTT.

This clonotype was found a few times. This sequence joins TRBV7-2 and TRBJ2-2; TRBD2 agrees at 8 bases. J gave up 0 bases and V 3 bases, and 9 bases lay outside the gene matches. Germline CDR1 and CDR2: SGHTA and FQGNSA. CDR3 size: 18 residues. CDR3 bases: TGTGCCAGCAGCTTCCCCCTCCGGGAGGGCGCGAACACCGGGGAGCTGTTTTTT. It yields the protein CASSFPLREGANTGELFF.

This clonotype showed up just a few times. In DNA, the CDR3 is TGTGCCAGCAGTGAATCCACAGGGGACCTATCTGGCTACACCTTC. Protein sequence: CASSESTGDLSGYTF. The genes are TRBV25-1 and TRBJ1-2, with TRBD1 identical over 7 bases. Trimming removed 1 base from V and 7 bases from J; junction bases left unmatched: 9. The CDR3 is 15 residues long. CDR1 and CDR2 from the germline V gene are MGHDK and SYGVNS.

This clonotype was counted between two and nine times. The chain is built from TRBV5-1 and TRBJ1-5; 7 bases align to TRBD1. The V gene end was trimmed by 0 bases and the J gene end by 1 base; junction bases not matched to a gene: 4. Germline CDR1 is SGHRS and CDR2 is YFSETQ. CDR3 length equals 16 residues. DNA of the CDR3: TGCGCCAGCAGCTTGGCAGGGGGAGGGAGCAATCAGCCCCAGCATTTT. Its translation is CASSLAGGGSNQPQHF. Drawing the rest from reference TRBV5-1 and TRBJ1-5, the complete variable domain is KAGVTQTPRYLIKTRGQQVTLSCSPISGHRSVSWYQQTPGQGLQFLFEYFSETQRNKGNFPGRFSGRQFSNSRSEMNVSTLELGDSALYLCASSLAGGGSNQPQHFGDGTRLSIL.

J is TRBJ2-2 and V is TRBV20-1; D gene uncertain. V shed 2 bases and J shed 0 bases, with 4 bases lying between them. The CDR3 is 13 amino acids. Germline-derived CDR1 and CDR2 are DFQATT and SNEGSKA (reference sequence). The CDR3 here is CSARQANTGELFF. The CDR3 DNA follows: TGCAGTGCTAGACAAGCGAACACCGGGGAGCTGTTTTTT.

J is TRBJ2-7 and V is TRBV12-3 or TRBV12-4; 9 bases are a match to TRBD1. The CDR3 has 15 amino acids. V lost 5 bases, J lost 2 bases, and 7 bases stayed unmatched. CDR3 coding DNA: TGTGCCAGCAGTCCCAGGGACAGGGCCACCTACGAGCAGTACTTC. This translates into CASSPRDRATYEQYF.

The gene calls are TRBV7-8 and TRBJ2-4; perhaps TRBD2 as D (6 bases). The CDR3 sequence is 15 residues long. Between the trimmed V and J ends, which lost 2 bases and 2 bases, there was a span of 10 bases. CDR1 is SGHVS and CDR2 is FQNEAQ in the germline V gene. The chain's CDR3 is CASSLTEGPKNIQYF. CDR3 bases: TGTGCCAGCAGCTTAACGGAGGGTCCCAAAAACATTCAGTACTTC.

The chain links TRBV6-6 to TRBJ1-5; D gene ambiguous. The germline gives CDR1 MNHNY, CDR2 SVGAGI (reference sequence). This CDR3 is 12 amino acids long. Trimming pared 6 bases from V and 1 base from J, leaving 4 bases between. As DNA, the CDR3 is TGTGCCAGCAGGGACAGCAATCAGCCCCAGCATTTT. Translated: CASRDSNQPQHF.

The CDR3 DNA sequence: TGCAGCGTCCGGACAGGAGAAAGCTACGAGCAGTACTTC. This encodes CSVRTGESYEQYF. The V and J genes are TRBV29-1 and TRBJ2-7, with TRBD1 matching over 7 bases. Germline V lookup: CDR1 SQVTM, CDR2 ANQGSEA. This CDR3 is built from 13 residues. V shed 6 bases and J 3 bases; nucleotides not matched to a gene: 8.

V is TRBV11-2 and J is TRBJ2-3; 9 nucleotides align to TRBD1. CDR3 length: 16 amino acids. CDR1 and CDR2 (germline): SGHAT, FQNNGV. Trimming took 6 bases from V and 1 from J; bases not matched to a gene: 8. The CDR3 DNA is TGTGCCAGCAGTTCTAACAGGGGGCAGGGCACAGATACGCAGTATTTT. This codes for CASSSNRGQGTDTQYF.

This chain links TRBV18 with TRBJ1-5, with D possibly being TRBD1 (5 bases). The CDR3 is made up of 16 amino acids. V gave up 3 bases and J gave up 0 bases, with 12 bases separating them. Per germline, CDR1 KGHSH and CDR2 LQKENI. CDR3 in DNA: TGTGCCAGCTCACCGGAGGGGCCCTATAGCAATCAGCCCCAGCATTTT. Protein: CASSPEGPYSNQPQHF.